The 22 T cell receptor beta chains below all came from one sample that was sequenced in a study of T cells in narcolepsy listed by TCRdb under 2018. Library generation was performed with the immunoSEQ multiplex PCR assay. In TCRdb, the immuneACCESS table is reduced to in-frame sequences with V and J assigned. These tables do not hold every clone; where another copy was compared, an unresolved V gene accounts for under half, and the others remain unexplained. The sample has about 40,000 clones on record, 88% of them singletons. The ten largest make up 1% to 1.5% of the sample. The sequencing sample was made of CD45RA- memory CD4+ T cells from PBMCs. According to the study, the label for this sample's cell subset or site signals: memory T cells sorted ex vivo from peripheral blood. These receptors all come from a human donor with narcolepsy.

This clone has more than one count but fewer than ten. CDR3 sequence (DNA): TGTGCCAGCAGCCAGGGGACCTATGGCTACACCTTC. This sequence encodes CASSQGTYGYTF. The J gene is TRBJ1-2, the V gene TRBV6-6, with D tentatively TRBD1 (6 bases). V gave up 6 bases and J gave up 4 bases, with 9 bases separating them. From germline, CDR1 is MNHNY and CDR2 SVGAGI (reference sequence). The CDR3 length is 12 residues.

The chain has TRBV6-6 and TRBJ1-2, with a tentative D call TRBD1 (6 bases). V shed 10 bases and J shed 3 bases, with 12 bases lying between them. Germline V gene data show CDR1 as MNHNY and CDR2 as SVGAGI (reference sequence). The CDR3 totals 12 residues. CDR3: CATGSGDYGYTF. In nucleotides, the CDR3 is TGTGCCACCGGTTCAGGGGACTATGGCTACACCTTC.

V usage is TRBV5-1 and J usage is TRBJ2-1; TRBD1 aligns across 8 bases. The CDR3 totals 16 residues. Looked up from germline, CDR1 is SGHRS and CDR2 is YFSETQ. The junction had 6 bases not matched to a gene; V was cut back by 4 bases and J by 0 bases. The CDR3 loop is CASSAGQASSYNEQFF. DNA for the CDR3: TGCGCCAGCAGCGCGGGACAGGCCAGCTCCTACAATGAGCAGTTCTTC. Complete variable domain (other parts from reference TRBV5-1 and TRBJ2-1): KAGVTQTPRYLIKTRGQQVTLSCSPISGHRSVSWYQQTPGQGLQFLFEYFSETQRNKGNFPGRFSGRQFSNSRSEMNVSTLELGDSALYLCASSAGQASSYNEQFFGPGTRLTVL.

This chain joins TRBV7-2 and TRBJ1-6; D is possibly TRBD1 (6 bases). Germline-derived CDR1 and CDR2 are SGHTA and FQGNSA. Trimming took 2 bases from V and 6 from J, leaving 14 bases between them. CDR3 length: 16 amino acids. CDR3: CASSLFNREGNSPLHF. The CDR3 DNA is TGTGCCAGCAGCTTATTTAACAGGGAGGGTAATTCACCCCTCCACTTT.

The chain carries TRBV27 and TRBJ2-1; 7 bases map to TRBD1. CDR1 is MNHEY, CDR2 SMNVEV, per germline (reference sequence). The CDR3 totals 13 residues. V lost 6 bases, J lost 4 bases, and 3 bases stayed unmatched. The CDR3 loop reads CASRGQLYNEQFF. Written as DNA, the CDR3 is TGTGCCAGCAGGGGACAGCTGTACAATGAGCAGTTCTTC.

The gene calls are TRBV29-1 and TRBJ1-1; D not resolved. Germline CDR1 SQVTM, CDR2 ANQGSEA. V lost 6 bases and J 0 bases, leaving 2 bases between the germline ends. There are 10 residues in the CDR3. The CDR3 DNA follows: TGCAGCGTGATGAACACTGAAGCTTTCTTT. Protein sequence: CSVMNTEAFF.

The chain couples TRBV5-4 to TRBJ1-2; TRBD1 is a possible D gene (6 bases). The germline V and J ends were trimmed by 0 bases and 7 bases, with 13 bases remaining between them. Germline V lookup: CDR1 SGHNT, CDR2 YYREEE (reference sequence). This CDR3 comprises 14 residues. CDR3 in amino acids: CASSLVAGEGGYTF. CDR3 DNA sequence: TGTGCCAGCAGCTTGGTGGCAGGGGAAGGTGGCTACACCTTC.

This clone was counted once. Written as DNA, the CDR3 is TGTGCCAGCTCCCCCACTGGTGGGATCCGCGAGACCCAGTACTTC. Residues: CASSPTGGIRETQYF. The chain has TRBV7-3 and TRBJ2-5; D not certain. Per germline, CDR1 SGHTA and CDR2 FQGTGA. The CDR3 consists of 15 residues. V was clipped by 8 bases and J by 5 bases, with 21 bases between them. The full variable domain, with the rest looked up from reference TRBV7-3 and TRBJ2-5, is GAGVSQTPSNKVTEKGKYVELRCDPISGHTALYWYRQSLGQGPEFLIYFQGTGAADDSGLPNDRFFAVRPEGSVSTLKIQRTERGDSAVYLCASSPTGGIRETQYFGPGTRLLVL.

This rearrangement joins TRBV9 to TRBJ1-1, with D uncertain. CDR3 length: 14 amino acids. Per germline, CDR1 SGDLS and CDR2 YYNGEE. V lost 0 bases and J lost 7, with 13 bases in between. CDR3 coding DNA: TGTGCCAGCAGCGTAGCAGCTTTTTCGGGTGAAGCTTTCTTT. Translation gives CASSVAAFSGEAFF.

This clone has a handful of counts. The chain joins TRBV12-1 to TRBJ2-6. TRBV12-1 is annotated as a pseudogene. The CDR3 sequence is 13 residues long. CDR3 in DNA: TGTGCCAGCAGCCAAAGTCGGGCCAACGTCCTGACTTTC. Protein product: CASSQSRANVLTF.

V gene TRBV5-6 combines with J gene TRBJ2-7, with D possibly TRBD2 on 5 matching bases. Germline V lookup: CDR1 SGHDT, CDR2 YYEEEE. Deletions cut 1 base from V and 7 bases from J, with 9 bases between. CDR3 size: 12 residues. The CDR3 sequence is CASSLPRAEQYF. The DNA of the CDR3 is TGTGCCAGCAGCTTGCCGCGGGCGGAGCAGTACTTC.

The V call is TRBV7-9, the J call TRBJ1-1; tentative D call: TRBD1 (6 bases). The CDR3 totals 16 residues. Germline V gene data show CDR1 as SEHNR and CDR2 as FQNEAQ (reference sequence). Trimming stripped 1 base from V and 5 bases from J, with 17 bases between. The CDR3 DNA follows: TGTGCCAGCAGCTTAGACCGGGACACGGCTTATACTGAAGCTTTCTTT. Its translation is CASSLDRDTAYTEAFF.

This clone was seen only once. The chain couples TRBV19 to TRBJ1-1; TRBD1 is a possible D gene (6 bases). The CDR3 is 15 residues long. The germline CDR1 and CDR2 sequences are LNHDA and SQIVND (reference sequence). Trimming took off 3 bases at V and 8 bases at J, with 19 bases between the two ends. The CDR3 DNA follows: TGTGCCAGTAGTATTCTTCCGACAGGTCCGAGGGAAGCTTTCTTT. This translates into CASSILPTGPREAFF.

This clone was found once. The chain employs TRBV18 and TRBJ1-2; 7 bases are shared with TRBD1. The germline V gene encodes CDR1 KGHSH and CDR2 LQKENI. Trimming cost V 3 bases and J 5 bases; bases outside gene matches: 6. The CDR3 loop spans 14 amino acids. CDR3 residues: CASSPGTEMYGYTF. The CDR3 DNA reads as TGTGCCAGCTCACCTGGGACAGAAATGTATGGCTACACCTTC.

The chain couples TRBV2 to TRBJ2-1; 7 bases fit TRBD1. Germline assignment: CDR1 SNHLY and CDR2 FYNNEI. V shed 6 bases and J 0 bases; nucleotides not matched to a gene: 17. The CDR3 sequence is 19 residues long. In DNA form, the CDR3 reads TGTGCCAGCAGGATATGGACAGGTTCGACCTATAGCTCCTACAATGAGCAGTTCTTC. Translated: CASRIWTGSTYSSYNEQFF.

The chain links TRBV19 to TRBJ1-5; weak D call: TRBD1 (5 bases). Germline V lookup: CDR1 LNHDA, CDR2 SQIVND (reference sequence). V lost 7 bases and J 3 bases, leaving 16 bases between the germline ends. The CDR3 length is 15 residues. The CDR3 region has the DNA TGTGCCAGTAAGCGAGCCGGGACGGTCAATCAGCCCCAGCATTTT. Translated, it gives CASKRAGTVNQPQHF. The entire variable domain, with the rest obtained from reference TRBV19 and TRBJ1-5, is as follows: DGGITQSPKYLFRKEGQNVTLSCEQNLNHDAMYWYRQDPGQGLRLIYYSQIVNDFQKGDIAEGYSVSREKKESFPLTVTSAQKNPTAFYLCASKRAGTVNQPQHFGDGTRLSIL.

The CDR3 nucleotides are TGTGCCAGCAGCTTAGAAGTGACAGCAGAAGCTTTCTTT. It encodes CASSLEVTAEAFF. The J gene is TRBJ1-1, the V gene TRBV7-9, with D possibly matching TRBD1 (5 bases). The CDR3 totals 13 residues. V was cut by 1 base and J by 8 bases, with 11 bases left in between. Germline V lookup: CDR1 SEHNR, CDR2 FQNEAQ (reference sequence).

This clone is a singleton in its sample. V gene TRBV12-5 combines with J gene TRBJ1-3, with D unclear. This CDR3 comprises 17 residues. V lost 2 bases to trimming and J lost 6 bases, with 20 bases between them. Germline CDR1 is LGHNT and CDR2 is FRNRAP. This CDR3 is CASGLFGVPTPENTIYF. The CDR3 DNA reads TGTGCTAGTGGTTTGTTCGGGGTTCCAACCCCTGAAAACACCATATATTTT.

The chain employs TRBV5-4 and TRBJ1-1; D gene unclear. Trimming pared 0 bases from V and 0 bases from J, leaving 9 bases between. The CDR3 length is 15 residues. Germline values: CDR1 SGHNT, CDR2 YYREEE (reference sequence). DNA of the CDR3: TGTGCCAGCAGCTTGGATATGGGGATGAACACTGAAGCTTTCTTT. It is translated as CASSLDMGMNTEAFF.

V usage is TRBV5-1 and J usage is TRBJ2-3; D uncertain. Trimming removed 4 bases from V and 2 bases from J, with 8 bases in between. CDR1 and CDR2 (germline): SGHRS, YFSETQ. CDR3 length: 13 amino acids. In nucleotides, the CDR3 is TGCGCCAGCAGCGCGGCTCACACAGATACGCAGTATTTT. This gives the protein CASSAAHTDTQYF.

The chain uses TRBV11-2 and TRBJ1-4; the D is unclear. The germline gives CDR1 SGHAT, CDR2 FQNNGV. V lost 8 bases and J 5 bases, leaving 15 bases between the germline ends. This CDR3 has 14 residues. The CDR3 protein is CASSGGYKNEKLFF. In DNA, the CDR3 is TGTGCCAGCTCCGGAGGGTACAAAAATGAAAAACTGTTTTTT.

The rearrangement links TRBV9 to TRBJ2-2; D is perhaps TRBD2 (5 bases). V was pared by 0 bases and J by 7 bases, with 7 bases between. CDR1 is SGDLS, CDR2 YYNGEE, per germline. This CDR3 region has 13 residues. CDR3 DNA: TGTGCCAGCAGCGTAGTACTAGGCGGGGAGCTGTTTTTT. Translated, it gives CASSVVLGGELFF.